This T cell receptor (beta chain) was retrieved from a study of CD8 T cells in ankylosing spondylitis. Notes on the study in general: Characteristic of ankylosing spondylitis blood, it appeared, was a TCR beta motif comprising eight highly homologous variants.

To note about this clonotype: Its target is unknown.

TCRdb recomputed calls from the 5' RACE reads with MiXCR, one row per CDR3 protein. The repertoire has hundreds of thousands of distinct CDR3 sequences, roughly 13% of them found once; the top ten carry nearly 7%. J lost 7 bases, V lost 1 base, and 21 bases had no gene match. The germline V gene has CDR1 LGHNA and CDR2 YNFKEQ. The CDR3 runs 20 residues. Sample: blood, either unsorted or a sorted T cell fraction (not recorded which). The sequence came from a male donor with ankylosing spondylitis. This chain uses TRBV4-2 with TRBJ2-2, with 7 bases that match TRBD2. The CDR3 sequence: CASSQGFYLAGVHQDGELFF. CDR3 bases: TGTGCCAGCAGCCAAGGATTCTACCTTGCGGGAGTACATCAGGACGGGGAGCTGTTTTTT.